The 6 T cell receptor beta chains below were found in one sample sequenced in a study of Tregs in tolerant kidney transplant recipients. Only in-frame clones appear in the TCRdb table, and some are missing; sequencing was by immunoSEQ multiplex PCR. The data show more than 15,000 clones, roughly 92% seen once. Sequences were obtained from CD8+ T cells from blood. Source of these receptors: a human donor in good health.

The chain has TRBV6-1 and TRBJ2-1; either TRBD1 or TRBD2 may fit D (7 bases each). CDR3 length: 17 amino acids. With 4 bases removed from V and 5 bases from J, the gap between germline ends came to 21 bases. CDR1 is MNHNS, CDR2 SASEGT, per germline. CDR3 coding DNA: TGTGCCAGCAGTGCGAATGGGAGGGGGCTCGAAGACAATGAGCAGTTCTTC. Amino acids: CASSANGRGLEDNEQFF.

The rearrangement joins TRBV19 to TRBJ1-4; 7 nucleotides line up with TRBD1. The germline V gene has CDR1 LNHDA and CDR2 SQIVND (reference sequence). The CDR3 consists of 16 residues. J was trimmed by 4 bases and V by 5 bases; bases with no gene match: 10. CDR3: CASSPGRPGGNEKLFF. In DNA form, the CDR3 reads TGTGCCAGTAGTCCGGGACGACCAGGGGGTAATGAAAAACTGTTTTTT.

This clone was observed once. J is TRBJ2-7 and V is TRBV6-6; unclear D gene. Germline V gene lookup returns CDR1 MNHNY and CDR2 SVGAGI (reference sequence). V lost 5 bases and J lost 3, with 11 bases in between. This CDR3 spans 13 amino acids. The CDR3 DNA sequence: TGTGCCAGCAGTGCATTCAGGAACTACGAGCAGTACTTC. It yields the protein CASSAFRNYEQYF.

CDR3 DNA: TGTGCCAGCAGCTCGCCGGGGTATACTAACTATGGCTACACCTTC. Protein product: CASSSPGYTNYGYTF. This chain uses TRBV7-9 with TRBJ1-2; D call uncertain. The CDR3 consists of 15 residues. Deletions cut 4 bases from V and 0 bases from J, with 12 bases between. CDR1 is SEHNR, CDR2 FQNEAQ, per germline (reference sequence).

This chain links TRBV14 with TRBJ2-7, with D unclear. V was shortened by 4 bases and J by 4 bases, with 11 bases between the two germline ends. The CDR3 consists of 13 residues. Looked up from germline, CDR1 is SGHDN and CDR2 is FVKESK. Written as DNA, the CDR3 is TGTGCCAGCAGCCCCGGTGGTGGGTACGAGCAGTACTTC. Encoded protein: CASSPGGGYEQYF.

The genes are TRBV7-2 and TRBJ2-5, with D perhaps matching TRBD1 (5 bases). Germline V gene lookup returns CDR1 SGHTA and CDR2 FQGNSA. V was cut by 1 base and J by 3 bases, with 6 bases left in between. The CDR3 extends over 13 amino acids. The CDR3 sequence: CASSLVREETQYF. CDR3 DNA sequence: TGTGCCAGCAGCTTAGTCAGGGAAGAGACCCAGTACTTC.